This T cell receptor (beta chain) was sequenced in a study of T cell responses to AZD1222 COVID-19 vaccine. General observations from the study: Spike regions recognized by vaccine-associated CD4 TCRs spanned the protein, led by 160-218 and 743-854.

Libraries were prepared by immunoSEQ multiplex PCR; TCRdb keeps only in-frame clonotypes and omits some of them. Here the sample spans 80,000 to 90,000 clones, over 85% being singletons. A note on this clone: Its antigen is unidentified.

Per germline, CDR1 WNHNN and CDR2 SYGVQD (reference sequence). V dropped 3 bases and J dropped 2; count of bases not matched to a gene: 7. The CDR3 spans 17 residues. The chain couples TRBV10-1 to TRBJ2-3, with 11 bases aligning to TRBD2. The clonotype comes from an adult in good health. Sequences were derived from peripheral blood, sampled on day 0 of AZD1222 vaccination. The CDR3 sequence is CASSETSGGYNTDTQYF. The CDR3 bases are TGCGCCAGCAGTGAAACTAGCGGGGGTTACAACACAGATACGCAGTATTTT.